This entry concerns a single T cell receptor beta chain. This record belongs to a study of control samples from healthy donors and cancer patients. With 1 base removed from V and 12 bases from J, the gap between germline ends came to 19 bases. Germline V CDR1 and CDR2: LNHDA, SQIVND (reference sequence). This CDR3 region has 15 residues. Only in-frame clones appear in the TCRdb table, and some are missing; sequencing was by immunoSEQ multiplex PCR. The sample records under 150,000 clones, about 89% being singletons. This clonotype originated in a man aged 25 to 40 in good health. The sequencing sample was made of blood. The genes are TRBV19 and TRBJ2-1, with D perhaps being TRBD1 or TRBD2 (5 bases each). CDR3: CASSIGGQGVSRQFF. The CDR3 DNA sequence: TGTGCCAGTAGTATAGGAGGGCAGGGTGTTTCGCGGCAGTTCTTC.